This is a list of T cell receptor beta chains from one sample in a study of blood T cell repertoires in COVID-19. Assay used: immunoSEQ multiplex PCR; TCRdb lists only in-frame clones, some missing. Counted here are under 200,000 clones, 81% occurring once; the ten biggest clones make up roughly 6%. Material for sequencing was PBMCs or T cells enriched from blood (not recorded which). The receptor source for this set is a woman aged 40-49 years with acute COVID-19. Both conserved end residues are trimmed from each CDR3.

TRBV7-9,ASSQGQNDNYGYT
TRBV7-9,ASSLIGNEQF
TRBV4-1,ASSQEAGGPSWDTQY
TRBV7-3,ASSVTGTRSYNEQF
TRBV28,ASSLPALPGELF
TRBV29-1,SVDRGKYGYT
TRBV7-9,ASSLVAAPTDTQY
TRBV19,ASSITRDTQY
TRBV5-4,ASSLIGGRSVNEQF
TRBV27,ASSLRARGYGYT
TRBV10-1,ASNTGTSGTPKNTGELF
TRBV5-1,ASSDGTANYGYT
TRBV10-3,AISGQGQTGANVLT
TRBV11-2,ASSVGLSGDSYNEQF
TRBV6-1,ASSEGSGGHQETQY
TRBV2,ASSEAGRSSYNEQF
TRBV11-2,ASSSQGNYGYT
TRBV7-2,ASSSRDRGPAGYT
TRBV5-1,ASSSNPGTGGANTEAF
TRBV6-6,ASRAGTSFYNEQF
TRBV19,ATAGQGNQPQH
TRBV3-1/TRBV3-2,ASSQGGAGYGYT
TRBV27,ASSPFRVLYQPQH
TRBV18,ASSLQGAGANVLT
TRBV5-1,ASSLAGVSPLH
TRBV6-5,ASGFRTGGYT
TRBV9,ASSEGLAGADEQF
TRBV6-5,ASRPTSGKDNEQF
TRBV29-1,SVGSRETQY
TRBV6-1,ASSELAGANIQY
TRBV7-9,ASSLGVRESTDTQY
TRBV11-3,ASSTRTPSSGNTIY
TRBV6-5,ASSSRGSPLH
TRBV5-4,ASSVGLGSDEQY
TRBV6-1,ASSEETGDNTEAF
TRBV19,ASSIRGIPYEQY
TRBV7-3,ASSLDRGNEQF
TRBV9,ASSAWTGAPEQF
TRBV5-6,ASSSATGKLETQY
TRBV18,ASSPSQLMNTEAF
TRBV19,ASSILEGSGRAPQY
TRBV6-1,ASSGATFFQTVTQY
TRBV7-9,ASSLETGEAF
TRBV3-1/TRBV3-2,ASSQGPGGSASNTGELF
TRBV19,ASSTGQGAVRGYT
TRBV7-2,ASSLDAGGNEQF
TRBV9,ASSVGLAGFNEQF
TRBV6-6,ASSPRDSGYT
TRBV24-1,ATSVELAGPQGDTQY
TRBV27,ASSPGWSNQPQH
TRBV6-1,ASSETQGQPYEQY
TRBV5-1,ASSSGTSVANEQF
TRBV18,ASSPDRESIKETQY
TRBV3-1/TRBV3-2,ASSLTGGTSVNEQF